Here is one T cell receptor (beta chain) with its context. Its antigen remains unknown. This sample was taken from a study of cytomegalovirus exposure and HLA in healthy donors. Study overall: Most genotyped donors, around four fifths of 398, had Caucasian-associated genetic ancestry.

PCR employed 60 Vbeta and 13 Jbeta primers. Only in-frame clones appear in the TCRdb table, and some are missing; sequencing was by immunoSEQ multiplex PCR. Of 150,000 to 200,000 clones in the sample, approximately 72% were seen once. Study conclusions and caveats: The authors enumerated 164 TCR beta chains as linked to cytomegalovirus. Common viral pathogens seemed to be connected with several of the most significant clusters, according to a later analysis.

This clonotype was obtained from a human donor in good health. The sample was PBMCs.

CDR3 amino acids: CARSLAGGPGDTQYF. The CDR3 DNA reads as TGTGCCAGAAGCTTAGCGGGGGGGCCTGGAGATACGCAGTATTTT. The genes are TRBV2 and TRBJ2-3; 11 bases match TRBD2. The length of the CDR3 is 15 residues. The V gene's germline CDR1 is SNHLY and CDR2 FYNNEI. Unmatched junction bases numbered 10, after V lost 9 bases and J lost 5 bases. Variable domain in full (rest from reference TRBV2 and TRBJ2-3): EPEVTQTPSHQVTQMGQEVILRCVPISNHLYFYWYRQILGQKVEFLVSFYNNEISEKSEIFDDQFSVERPDGSNFTLKIRSTKLEDSAMYFCARSLAGGPGDTQYFGPGTRLTVL.